Below, 21 T cell receptor beta chains from the same sample are listed, as sequenced in a study of shared clonotypes between healthy human individuals. Generated by immunoSEQ multiplex PCR, the TCRdb table keeps only in-frame clones and is missing some. The table records roughly 2.5 million clones, 90% to 95% of them present only once. The sample comprised naive CD4+ T cells sorted from blood. Subset noted: CD45RA+ positively selected. The receptor source for this set is a man in his late teens or twenties in good health.

The chain employs TRBV19 and TRBJ2-1; 8 nucleotides align to TRBD2. The CDR3 runs 13 residues. The V and J ends lost 10 bases and 7 bases, in that order; junction bases with no gene match: 9. Germline CDR1 and CDR2: LNHDA and SQIVND (reference sequence). The CDR3 sequence: CATSGGAFNEQFF. Here the CDR3 DNA reads TGTGCCACCTCGGGAGGGGCTTTTAATGAGCAGTTCTTC. Combining the CDR3 with reference TRBV19 and TRBJ2-1 gives the whole variable domain DGGITQSPKYLFRKEGQNVTLSCEQNLNHDAMYWYRQDPGQGLRLIYYSQIVNDFQKGDIAEGYSVSREKKESFPLTVTSAQKNPTAFYLCATSGGAFNEQFFGPGTRLTVL.

V gene TRBV27 combines with J gene TRBJ2-3; a weak D match, TRBD1 (6 bases). CDR1 and CDR2 (germline): MNHEY, SMNVEV (reference sequence). Trimming removed 2 bases from V and 0 bases from J, with 15 bases in between. The CDR3 has 17 residues. The CDR3 is CASSLQFRDTSTDTQYF. For the CDR3, the DNA is TGTGCCAGCAGTTTACAGTTCCGGGACACAAGCACAGATACGCAGTATTTT.

This rearrangement joins TRBV2 to TRBJ1-2; no clear D gene. V was trimmed by 6 bases and J by 8 bases, leaving 13 bases between them. The germline gives CDR1 SNHLY, CDR2 FYNNEI. This CDR3 is built from 12 residues. This chain's CDR3 is CASSQVGWGYTF. Written as DNA, the CDR3 is TGTGCCAGCAGCCAGGTTGGATGGGGCTACACCTTC.

The chain joins TRBV11-2 to TRBJ2-1; TRBD1 matches 7 bases. After removal of 3 bases from V and 1 base from J, the junction contained 3 bases not matched to a gene. The CDR3 totals 15 residues. Germline V gene lookup returns CDR1 SGHAT and CDR2 FQNNGV. The CDR3 spells CASSLTGFSYNEQFF. DNA of the CDR3: TGTGCCAGCAGCTTGACAGGGTTTTCCTACAATGAGCAGTTCTTC.

The V call is TRBV18, the J call TRBJ1-5; 10 bases fit TRBD1. The CDR3 has 15 amino acids. V lost 4 bases, J lost 6 bases, and 6 bases stayed unmatched. CDR1 KGHSH and CDR2 LQKENI come from the germline V gene. The CDR3, as DNA: TGTGCCAGCTCACAGGGACAGGGGAACTTTCAGCCCCAGCATTTT. Its translation is CASSQGQGNFQPQHF.

V is TRBV5-4 and J is TRBJ1-6; D is undetermined. Trimming cost V 0 bases and J 8 bases, with 12 bases left between them. CDR1 is SGHNT, CDR2 YYREEE, per germline (reference sequence). The CDR3 is 15 residues long. The CDR3 nucleotides are TGTGCCAGCAGCTTGGGACTGGAGGTCGATTCACCCCTCCACTTT. This gives the protein CASSLGLEVDSPLHF.

The J gene is TRBJ2-7, the V gene TRBV11-1; no clear D. The CDR3 totals 13 residues. The ends were cut back, 5 bases at V and 5 bases at J, with 13 bases in the middle. Germline CDR1 reads SGHAT; CDR2 reads FQDESV (reference sequence). Here the CDR3 reads CASSLQDGNEQYF. The CDR3 region has the DNA TGTGCCAGCAGCCTCCAAGACGGAAACGAGCAGTACTTC.

The J gene is TRBJ2-7, the V gene TRBV28, with 9 bases fitting TRBD1. V trimming: 3 bases; J trimming: 4 bases; junction bases outside the gene matches: 10. Germline V gene sequence: CDR1 MDHEN, CDR2 SYDVKM. The CDR3 totals 16 residues. The CDR3 protein is CASSLGRDRVRYEQYF. The CDR3 nucleotides are TGTGCCAGCAGTTTGGGTCGGGACAGGGTACGTTACGAGCAGTACTTC.

The sample holds one count of this clone. The chain carries TRBV5-6 and TRBJ2-5; the D is unclear. The J call may be wrong; the DNA end is better matched by TRBJ2-7. This CDR3 comprises 11 residues. The germline gives CDR1 SGHDT, CDR2 YYEEEE. This CDR3 reads CASSALYEQYF. Written as DNA, the CDR3 is TGTGCCAGCAGCGCGTTATACGAGCAGTACTTC.

This rearrangement joins TRBV10-3 to TRBJ2-1; 8 bases agree with TRBD2. Germline values: CDR1 ENHRY, CDR2 SYGVKD. J gave up 2 bases and V 4 bases, and 7 bases lay outside the gene matches. The CDR3 extends over 16 amino acids. The CDR3 sequence: CAISGQGLVTYNEQFF. The CDR3 nucleotides are TGTGCCATCAGTGGGCAGGGACTAGTAACCTACAATGAGCAGTTCTTC.

The chain is built from TRBV5-4 and TRBJ2-1; 8 bases agree with TRBD1. V shed 4 bases and J 0 bases; nucleotides not matched to a gene: 6. The CDR3 is 16 residues long. The germline V gene has CDR1 SGHNT and CDR2 YYREEE (reference sequence). The CDR3 DNA is TGTGCCAGCAGCCCGCGGACAGGGAGCTCCTACAATGAGCAGTTCTTC. Protein sequence: CASSPRTGSSYNEQFF.

The chain joins TRBV7-5 to TRBJ2-5; the table calls TRBD2, which could not be checked here. TRBV7-5 is noted as a pseudogene. The length of the CDR3 is 16 residues. This chain's CDR3 is CARSGPWTSGWETQYF. CDR3 bases: TGTGCCAGAAGCGGACCATGGACTAGCGGTTGGGAGACCCAGTACTTC.

This chain connects TRBV6-1 to TRBJ1-2; D is uncertain. There are 14 residues in the CDR3. V was clipped by 2 bases and J by 4 bases, with 11 bases between them. Germline lookup yields CDR1 MNHNS and CDR2 SASEGT. The chain's CDR3 is CASSETPGPYGYTF. CDR3 DNA: TGTGCCAGCAGTGAAACCCCCGGGCCCTATGGCTACACCTTC.

The chain combines TRBV6-5 with TRBJ2-7; 10 nucleotides agree with TRBD2. In germline, CDR1 is MNHEY, CDR2 SVGAGI. This CDR3 is built from 16 residues. The trim removed 2 bases at V and 3 bases at J, leaving 7 bases unmatched. The DNA for the CDR3 is TGTGCCAGCAGTTACGCCGGGACTAGCGTTTTCTACGAGCAGTACTTC. Protein: CASSYAGTSVFYEQYF.

The chain couples TRBV11-2 to TRBJ1-1; TRBD1 might be the D (5 bases). The germline V and J ends were trimmed by 5 bases and 4 bases, with 17 bases remaining between them. The germline gives CDR1 SGHAT, CDR2 FQNNGV. CDR3 size: 15 residues. CDR3 sequence (DNA): TGTGCCAGCAGCCCATCGACAGTGCTCGGCACTGAAGCTTTCTTT. This gives the protein CASSPSTVLGTEAFF. The full variable domain, its missing parts supplied by reference TRBV11-2 and TRBJ1-1, is EAGVAQSPRYKIIEKRQSVAFWCNPISGHATLYWYQQILGQGPKLLIQFQNNGVVDDSQLPKDRFSAERLKGVDSTLKIQPAKLEDSAVYLCASSPSTVLGTEAFFGQGTRLTVV.

A remark on this clone: Compared with germline, one end of the junction differs, possibly owing to a read error. The J gene is TRBJ2-7, the V gene TRBV2; D remains ambiguous. In germline, CDR1 is SNHLY, CDR2 FYNNEI. The CDR3 loop spans 13 amino acids. The CDR3 region is CAGSDRPSYEQYF. The CDR3 DNA reads as TGTGCCGGCAGTGACCGACCTTCCTACGAGCAGTACTTC.

The chain is built from TRBV5-8 and TRBJ1-3; 7 bases are shared with TRBD1. This CDR3 is built from 15 residues. The V gene's germline CDR1 is SGHTS and CDR2 YDEGEE. Germline trimming cut 4 bases from V and 3 bases from J; bases unmatched to any gene: 7. As DNA, the CDR3 is TGTGCCAGCAGCACTGCAGGGGGAAGTGGAAACACCATATATTTT. It is translated as CASSTAGGSGNTIYF.

The genes are TRBV2 and TRBJ2-4; TRBD1 matches at 10 bases. The V segment lost 6 bases and the J segment 7 bases; nucleotides outside the gene matches: 0. This CDR3 region has 12 residues. Germline V gene data show CDR1 as SNHLY and CDR2 as FYNNEI. The CDR3 sequence: CASRGQGNIQYF. The CDR3, as DNA: TGTGCCAGCAGGGGACAGGGGAACATTCAGTACTTC. The whole variable domain, filled in from reference TRBV2 and TRBJ2-4, reads EPEVTQTPSHQVTQMGQEVILRCVPISNHLYFYWYRQILGQKVEFLVSFYNNEISEKSEIFDDQFSVERPDGSNFTLKIRSTKLEDSAMYFCASRGQGNIQYFGAGTRLSVL.

The chain carries TRBV6-5 and TRBJ1-2; TRBD1 is a possible D gene (5 bases). The V gene lost 5 bases and the J gene lost 4 bases, with 17 bases spanning the gap. Germline V lookup: CDR1 MNHEY, CDR2 SVGAGI. The CDR3 runs 15 residues. The CDR3: CASSQGEEGTYGYTF. The CDR3, as DNA: TGTGCCAGCAGTCAGGGAGAGGAGGGGACCTATGGCTACACCTTC.

In regard to this clone: The same CDR3 is also encoded by other DNA sequences in this sample. The V call is TRBV7-9, the J call TRBJ2-7; TRBD1 matches 10 bases. The V segment lost 5 bases and the J segment 3 bases; nucleotides outside the gene matches: 4. This CDR3 comprises 14 residues. Looked up from germline, CDR1 is SEHNR and CDR2 is FQNEAQ (reference sequence). The CDR3 spells CASSPDRGLYEQYF. CDR3 coding DNA: TGTGCCAGCAGCCCAGACAGGGGGCTCTACGAGCAGTACTTC. The full variable domain, completed using reference TRBV7-9 and TRBJ2-7, is DTGVSQNPRHKITKRGQNVTFRCDPISEHNRLYWYRQTLGQGPEFLTYFQNEAQLEKSRLLSDRFSAERPKGSFSTLEIQRTEQGDSAMYLCASSPDRGLYEQYFGPGTRLTVT.

This chain connects TRBV5-6 to TRBJ2-7; D is possibly TRBD2 (6 bases). Trimming stripped 1 base from V and 3 bases from J, with 11 bases between. Germline loops: CDR1 SGHDT, CDR2 YYEEEE. The CDR3 totals 14 residues. The CDR3 DNA follows: TGTGCCAGCAGCTTGAGGCGGGGCTACTACGAGCAGTACTTC. Amino acid sequence: CASSLRRGYYEQYF.